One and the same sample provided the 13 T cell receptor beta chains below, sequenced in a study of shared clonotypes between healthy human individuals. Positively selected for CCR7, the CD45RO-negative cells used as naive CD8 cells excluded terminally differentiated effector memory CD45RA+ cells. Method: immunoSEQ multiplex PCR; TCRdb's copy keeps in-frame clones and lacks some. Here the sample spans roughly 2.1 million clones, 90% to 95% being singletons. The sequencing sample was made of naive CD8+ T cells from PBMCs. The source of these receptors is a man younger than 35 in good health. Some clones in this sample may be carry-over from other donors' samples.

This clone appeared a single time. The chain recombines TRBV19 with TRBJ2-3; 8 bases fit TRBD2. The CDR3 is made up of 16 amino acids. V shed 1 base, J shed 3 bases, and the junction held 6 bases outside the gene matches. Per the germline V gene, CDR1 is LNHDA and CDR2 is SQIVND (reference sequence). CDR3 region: CASSIGSREATDTQYF. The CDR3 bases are TGTGCCAGTAGTATAGGGTCGCGGGAGGCAACAGATACGCAGTATTTT.

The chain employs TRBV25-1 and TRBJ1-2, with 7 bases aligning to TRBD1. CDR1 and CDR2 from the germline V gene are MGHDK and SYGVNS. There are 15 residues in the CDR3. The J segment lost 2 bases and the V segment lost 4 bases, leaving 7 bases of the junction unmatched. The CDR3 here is CASSAGTVLNYGYTF. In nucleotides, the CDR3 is TGTGCCAGCAGTGCCGGGACAGTCCTCAACTATGGCTACACCTTC.

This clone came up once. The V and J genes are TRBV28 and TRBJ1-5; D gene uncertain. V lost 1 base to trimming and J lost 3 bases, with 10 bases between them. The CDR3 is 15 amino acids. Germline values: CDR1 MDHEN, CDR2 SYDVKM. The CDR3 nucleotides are TGTGCCAGCAGTTTATCGGGCAGATTCAATCAGCCCCAGCATTTT. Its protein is CASSLSGRFNQPQHF.

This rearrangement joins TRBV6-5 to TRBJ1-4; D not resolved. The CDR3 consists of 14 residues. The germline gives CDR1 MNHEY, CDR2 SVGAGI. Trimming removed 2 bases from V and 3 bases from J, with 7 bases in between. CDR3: CASSYRAANEKLFF. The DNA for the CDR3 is TGTGCCAGCAGTTACAGGGCAGCTAATGAAAAACTGTTTTTT.

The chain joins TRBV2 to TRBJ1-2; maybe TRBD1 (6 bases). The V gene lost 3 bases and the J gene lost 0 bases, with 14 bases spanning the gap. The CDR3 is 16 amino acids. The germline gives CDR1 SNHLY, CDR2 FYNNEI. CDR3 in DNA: TGTGCCAGCAGTGAGTTAAGGACAGCTCCTAACTATGGCTACACCTTC. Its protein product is CASSELRTAPNYGYTF.

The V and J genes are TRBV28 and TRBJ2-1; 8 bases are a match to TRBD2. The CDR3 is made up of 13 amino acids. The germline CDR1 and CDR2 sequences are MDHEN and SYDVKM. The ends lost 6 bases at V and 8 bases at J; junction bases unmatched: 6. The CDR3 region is CASSPGGGDEQFF. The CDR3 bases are TGTGCCAGCAGCCCGGGGGGGGGCGATGAGCAGTTCTTC. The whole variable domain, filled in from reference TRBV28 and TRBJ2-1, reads DVKVTQSSRYLVKRTGEKVFLECVQDMDHENMFWYRQDPGLGLRLIYFSYDVKMKEKGDIPEGYSVSREKKERFSLILESASTNQTSMYLCASSPGGGDEQFFGPGTRLTVL.

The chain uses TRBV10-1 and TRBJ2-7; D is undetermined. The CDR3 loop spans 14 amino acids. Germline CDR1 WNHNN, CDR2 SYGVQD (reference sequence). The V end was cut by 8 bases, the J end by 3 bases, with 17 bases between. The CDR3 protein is CASSWAARLYEQYF. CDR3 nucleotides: TGCGCCAGCTCGTGGGCAGCGCGACTCTACGAGCAGTACTTC.

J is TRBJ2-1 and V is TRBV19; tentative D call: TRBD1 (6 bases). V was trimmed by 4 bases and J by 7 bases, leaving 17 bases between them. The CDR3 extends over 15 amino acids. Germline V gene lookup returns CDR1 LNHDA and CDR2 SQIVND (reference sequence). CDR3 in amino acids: CASSTTGIPTNEQFF. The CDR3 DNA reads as TGTGCCAGTAGTACCACAGGGATACCTACTAATGAGCAGTTCTTC.

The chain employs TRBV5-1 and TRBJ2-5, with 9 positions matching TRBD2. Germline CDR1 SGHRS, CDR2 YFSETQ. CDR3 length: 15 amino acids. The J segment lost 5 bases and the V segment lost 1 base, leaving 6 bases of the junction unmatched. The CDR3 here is CASSLIAGVDETQYF. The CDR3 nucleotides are TGCGCCAGCAGCTTGATAGCGGGAGTCGACGAGACCCAGTACTTC.

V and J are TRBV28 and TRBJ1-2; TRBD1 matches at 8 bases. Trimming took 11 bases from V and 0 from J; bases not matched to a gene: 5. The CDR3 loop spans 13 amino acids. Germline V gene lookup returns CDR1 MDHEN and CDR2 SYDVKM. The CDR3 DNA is TGTGCCGAGGGGACAGGAGCTAACTATGGCTACACCTTC. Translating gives CAEGTGANYGYTF.

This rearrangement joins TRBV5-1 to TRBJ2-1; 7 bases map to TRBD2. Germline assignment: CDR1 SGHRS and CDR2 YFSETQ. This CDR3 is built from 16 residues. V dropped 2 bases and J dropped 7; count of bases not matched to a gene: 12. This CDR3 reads CASSLSSAGDLNEQFF. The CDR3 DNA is TGCGCCAGCAGCTTAAGCTCCGCGGGAGACTTGAATGAGCAGTTCTTC.

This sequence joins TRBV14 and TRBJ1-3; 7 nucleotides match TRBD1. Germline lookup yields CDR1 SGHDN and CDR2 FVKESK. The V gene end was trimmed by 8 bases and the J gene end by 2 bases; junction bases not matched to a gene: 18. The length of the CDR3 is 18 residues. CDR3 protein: CASSKGALTSPAGNTIYF. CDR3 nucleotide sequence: TGTGCCAGCTCCAAGGGGGCACTAACGTCTCCAGCTGGAAACACCATATATTTT. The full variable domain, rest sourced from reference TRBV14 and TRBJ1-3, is EAGVTQFPSHSVIEKGQTVTLRCDPISGHDNLYWYRRVMGKEIKFLLHFVKESKQDESGMPNNRFLAERTGGTYSTLKVQPAELEDSGVYFCASSKGALTSPAGNTIYFGEGSWLTVV.

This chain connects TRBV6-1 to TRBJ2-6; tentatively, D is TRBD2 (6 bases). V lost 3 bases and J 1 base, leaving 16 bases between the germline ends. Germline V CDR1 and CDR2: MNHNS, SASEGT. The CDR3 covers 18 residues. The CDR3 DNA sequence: TGTGCCAGCAGTGAGCGGGAAGGGTACCTATCTGGGGCCAACGTCCTGACTTTC. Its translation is CASSEREGYLSGANVLTF.